Included here is one T cell receptor beta chain sequence, with context. Described time point: after dendritic cell vaccination, including at tumor progression/relapse. Selection required adequate fresh-frozen tumor tissue plus more than two years' survival data. This record comes from a study of glioma-infiltrating T cells after dendritic cell vaccination. Germline-derived CDR1 and CDR2 are MNHEY and SVGAGI. Trimming pared 3 bases from V and 2 bases from J, leaving 8 bases between. This CDR3 has 14 residues. TCRdb's table, derived via immunoSEQ multiplex PCR, lists solely in-frame clones and lacks some. The table shows about 87,000 clones, with over 80% occurring only once.

The chain recombines TRBV6-5 with TRBJ1-5, with D uncertain. The receptor was isolated from a human donor with glioblastoma. Material: blood, obtained after dendritic cell vaccination. The CDR3 DNA reads TGTGCCAGCAGTTATCTCGGTGGCAATCAGCCCCAGCATTTT. It encodes CASSYLGGNQPQHF.